Listed below are T cell receptor beta chains from one sample, sequenced in a study of T-cell memory formation after mild COVID-19. Using its own MiXCR run on the 5' RACE reads, TCRdb lists one record per CDR3 protein. The profile shows about 540,000 distinct CDR3 sequences, around 21% of them singletons. Sequencing was performed on PBMCs or a T cell subset sorted from them (not recorded which). These receptors were taken from an adult woman who had mild COVID-19 (a few samples of this study predate the infection). Cell type and time point are not known. The CDR3 runs from the conserved cysteine through the conserved F or W. Each record gives: clone size, V gene, J gene, CDR3 length, D gene, CDR3 protein, CDR3 DNA. D genes are given only for firm matches. Only part of the rows carry a size: once, few, many, or a class if the clone is expanded.

-	TRBV5-1	TRBJ1-1	13	-	CASSLTGGPEAFF	TGCGCCAGCAGCTTGACGGGGGGCCCTGAAGCTTTCTTT
-	TRBV5-1	TRBJ2-7	14	-	CASSLDPEPLEQYF	TGCGCCAGCAGCTTGGATCCCGAGCCCCTCGAGCAGTACTTC
many	TRBV2	TRBJ2-7	12	-	CASSERGYEQYF	TGTGCCAGCAGTGAACGGGGCTACGAGCAGTACTTC
-	TRBV20-1	TRBJ1-2	12	-	CSARGQEDGYTF	TGCAGTGCTAGGGGGCAGGAAGATGGCTACACCTTC
-	TRBV3-1	TRBJ2-7	15	-	CASSPPRAAYYEQYF	TGTGCCAGCAGCCCCCCCCGGGCGGCATATTACGAGCAGTACTTC
many	TRBV25-1	TRBJ1-1	16	-	CASSESIDKGNTEAFF	TGTGCCAGCAGTGAATCAATAGACAAGGGAAACACTGAAGCTTTCTTT
many	TRBV3-1	TRBJ2-5	14	-	CASSPPRRGETQYF	TGTGCCAGCAGCCCCCCCCGGCGCGGGGAGACCCAGTACTTC
-	TRBV14	TRBJ2-7	16	-	CASSEKMPDSSYEQYF	TGTGCCAGCAGCGAAAAAATGCCAGACAGCTCCTACGAGCAGTACTTC
many	TRBV11-2	TRBJ2-1	16	-	CASSLAGHGAANEQFF	TGTGCCAGCAGCTTAGCAGGGCATGGGGCCGCCAATGAGCAGTTCTTC
few	TRBV12-3/TRBV12-4	TRBJ1-4	15	TRBD1	CASSPQGASGEKLFF	TGTGCCAGCAGTCCACAGGGGGCGAGTGGGGAAAAACTGTTTTTT
few	TRBV6-5	TRBJ1-2	14	-	CASSFATGPYGYTF	TGTGCCAGCAGTTTTGCGACAGGACCCTATGGCTACACCTTC
few	TRBV12-3/TRBV12-4	TRBJ2-7	16	-	CASSSTRDSSSYEQYF	TGTGCCAGCAGTTCGACCCGGGACTCTAGCTCCTACGAGCAGTACTTC
-	TRBV5-6	TRBJ1-3	15	-	CASSLDIPSGNTIYF	TGTGCCAGCAGCTTAGACATCCCCTCTGGAAACACCATATATTTT
-	TRBV21-1	TRBJ2-5	13	-	CASMSGRCETQYF	TGTGCCAGCATGAGCGGGAGATGTGAGACCCAGTACTTC
few	TRBV7-9	TRBJ1-1	13	TRBD1	CASSLERDSEAFF	TGTGCCAGCAGCTTAGAACGGGACAGTGAAGCTTTCTTT
-	TRBV5-6	TRBJ2-7	18	TRBD1	CASSLGDSTLSGSYEQYF	TGTGCCAGCAGCTTGGGGGACAGTACCCTGAGCGGCTCCTACGAGCAGTACTTC